Listed here is a single T cell receptor beta chain. Antigen unknown. These data belong to a study of human T cells and chemical hapten exposure. Study observations and caveats: High-frequency TCRs, those above 1 in 1000, stayed the same after DPC sensitization.

Individual cDNA molecules each carried unique molecular identifiers attached by the library. Each CDR3 protein gets one entry after TCRdb re-called the RACE reads with MiXCR. The sample shows roughly 360,000 distinct CDR3 sequences, about 4.8% of them seen only once. The time point here: patch test 1, 2 weeks after DPC sensitization. Treatment reported: therapeutic diphenylcyclopropenone sensitization with weekly scalp DPC. Ahead of applying each patch test, blood was sampled. The starting material, unfractionated whole blood, was used for total RNA extraction. Trimming took off 8 bases at V and 0 bases at J, with 9 bases between the two ends. The CDR3 covers 13 residues. In germline, CDR1 is ENHRY, CDR2 SYGVKD.

The sequence was obtained from a woman between 45 and 60 years old with alopecia areata. Some clones in this sample may be carry-over from other donors' samples. The chain uses TRBV10-3 and TRBJ2-3; D is unresolved. The sequenced sample was whole blood, obtained in connection with sensitization to the hapten diphenylcyclopropenone (DPC). The CDR3 coding sequence is TGTGCCATCGCGGCGCAAAGCACAGATACGCAGTATTTT. Amino acids: CAIAAQSTDTQYF.